The clone carrying this T cell receptor beta chain was detected only a few times. The data belong to a study of human T cells and chemical hapten exposure. The time point: patch test 2, 6 weeks after DPC sensitization. Treatment meaning: therapeutic diphenylcyclopropenone sensitization with weekly scalp DPC. TCRdb reprocessed the RACE reads with MiXCR, giving one entry per CDR3 protein. Of hundreds of thousands of distinct CDR3 sequences listed, about 6% are singletons. The CDR3 has 13 residues. Trimming cost V 6 bases and J 6 bases; bases outside gene matches: 6. Germline lookup yields CDR1 LGHDT and CDR2 YNNKEL (reference sequence).

V and J are TRBV3-1 and TRBJ2-3, with TRBD2 matching 7 bases. The TCR was taken from a woman between 18 and 29 years old with alopecia areata. Some clones in this sample may be carry-over from other donors' samples. The sequencing here drew on whole blood, taken in connection with sensitization to the hapten diphenylcyclopropenone (DPC). CDR3 coding DNA: TGTGCCAGCAGGGGCGGCGGGGGTGATACGCAGTATTTT. Its translation: CASRGGGGDTQYF.